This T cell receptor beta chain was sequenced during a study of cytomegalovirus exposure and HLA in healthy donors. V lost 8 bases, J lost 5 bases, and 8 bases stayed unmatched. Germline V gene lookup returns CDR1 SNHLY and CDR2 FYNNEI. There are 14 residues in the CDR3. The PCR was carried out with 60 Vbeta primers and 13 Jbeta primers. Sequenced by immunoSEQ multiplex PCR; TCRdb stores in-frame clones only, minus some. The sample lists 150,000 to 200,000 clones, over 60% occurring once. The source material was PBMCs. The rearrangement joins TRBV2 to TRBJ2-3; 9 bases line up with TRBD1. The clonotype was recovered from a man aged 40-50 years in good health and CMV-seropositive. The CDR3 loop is CASGQQGAGDTQYF. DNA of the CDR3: TGTGCCAGCGGCCAACAGGGGGCGGGAGATACGCAGTATTTT. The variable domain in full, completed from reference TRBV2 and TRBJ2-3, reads EPEVTQTPSHQVTQMGQEVILRCVPISNHLYFYWYRQILGQKVEFLVSFYNNEISEKSEIFDDQFSVERPDGSNFTLKIRSTKLEDSAMYFCASGQQGAGDTQYFGPGTRLTVL.